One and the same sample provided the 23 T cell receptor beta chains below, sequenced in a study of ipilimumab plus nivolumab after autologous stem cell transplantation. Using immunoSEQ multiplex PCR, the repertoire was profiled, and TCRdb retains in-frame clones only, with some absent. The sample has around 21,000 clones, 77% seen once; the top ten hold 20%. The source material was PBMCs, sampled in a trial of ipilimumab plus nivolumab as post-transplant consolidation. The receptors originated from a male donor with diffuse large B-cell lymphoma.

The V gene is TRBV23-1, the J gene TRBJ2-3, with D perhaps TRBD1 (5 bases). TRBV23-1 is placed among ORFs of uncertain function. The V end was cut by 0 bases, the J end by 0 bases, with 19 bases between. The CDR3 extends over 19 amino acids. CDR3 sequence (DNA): TGCGCCAGCAGTCAATCGGGGCGAAAAACTCAGCCTAGCACAGATACGCAGTATTTT. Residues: CASSQSGRKTQPSTDTQYF.

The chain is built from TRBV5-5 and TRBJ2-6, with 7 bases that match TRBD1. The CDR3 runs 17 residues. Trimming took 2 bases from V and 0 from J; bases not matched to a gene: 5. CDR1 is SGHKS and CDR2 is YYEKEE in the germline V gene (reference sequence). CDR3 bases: TGTGCCAGCAGCTTCGCGACAGGGAGCTCTGGGGCCAACGTCCTGACTTTC. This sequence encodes CASSFATGSSGANVLTF.

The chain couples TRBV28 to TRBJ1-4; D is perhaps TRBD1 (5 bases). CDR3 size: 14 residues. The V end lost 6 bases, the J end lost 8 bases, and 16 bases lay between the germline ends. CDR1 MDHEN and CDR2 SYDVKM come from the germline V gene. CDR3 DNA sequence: TGTGCCAGCAGGGGGGTCGGCGCCGGGGAAAAACTGTTTTTT. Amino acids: CASRGVGAGEKLFF.

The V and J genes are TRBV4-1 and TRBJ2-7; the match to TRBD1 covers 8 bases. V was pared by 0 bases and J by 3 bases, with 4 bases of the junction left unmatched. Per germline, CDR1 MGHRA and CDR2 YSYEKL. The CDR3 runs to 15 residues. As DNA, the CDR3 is TGCGCCAGCAGCCAAGAGACAGGGGCCGGCTACGAGCAGTACTTC. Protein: CASSQETGAGYEQYF.

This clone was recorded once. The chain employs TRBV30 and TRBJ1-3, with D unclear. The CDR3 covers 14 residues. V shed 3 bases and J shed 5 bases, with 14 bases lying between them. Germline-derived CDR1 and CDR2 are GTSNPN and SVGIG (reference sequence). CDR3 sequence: CAWRLKERRNTIYF. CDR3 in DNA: TGTGCCTGGAGGCTCAAGGAGAGGAGAAACACCATATATTTT. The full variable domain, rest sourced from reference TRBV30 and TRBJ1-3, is SQTIHQWPATLVQPVGSPLSLECTVEGTSNPNLYWYRQAAGRGLQLLFYSVGIGQISSEVPQNLSASRPQDRQFILSSKKLLLSDSGFYLCAWRLKERRNTIYFGEGSWLTVV.

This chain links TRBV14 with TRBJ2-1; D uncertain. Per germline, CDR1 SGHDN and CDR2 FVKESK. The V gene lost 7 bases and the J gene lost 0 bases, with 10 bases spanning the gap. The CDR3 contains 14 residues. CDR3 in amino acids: CASNGASSYNEQFF. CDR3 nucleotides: TGTGCCAGCAATGGAGCCAGCTCCTACAATGAGCAGTTCTTC.

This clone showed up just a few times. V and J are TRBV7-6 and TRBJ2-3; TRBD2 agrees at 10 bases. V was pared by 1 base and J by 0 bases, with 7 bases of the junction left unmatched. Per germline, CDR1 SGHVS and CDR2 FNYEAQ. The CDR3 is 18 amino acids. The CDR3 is CASSLEASGGYSTDTQYF. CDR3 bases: TGTGCCAGCAGCTTAGAGGCTAGCGGGGGCTACAGCACAGATACGCAGTATTTT.

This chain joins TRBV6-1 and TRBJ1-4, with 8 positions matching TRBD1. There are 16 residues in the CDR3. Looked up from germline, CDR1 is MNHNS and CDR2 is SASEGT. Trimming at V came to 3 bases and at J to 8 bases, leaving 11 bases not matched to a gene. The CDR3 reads CASSDTIQGVWEKLFF. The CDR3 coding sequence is TGTGCCAGCAGTGACACCATACAGGGGGTCTGGGAAAAACTGTTTTTT.

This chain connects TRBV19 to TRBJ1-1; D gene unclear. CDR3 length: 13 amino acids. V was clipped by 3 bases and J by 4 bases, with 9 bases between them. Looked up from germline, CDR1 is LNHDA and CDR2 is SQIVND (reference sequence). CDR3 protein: CASSINDFTEAFF. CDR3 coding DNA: TGTGCCAGTAGTATTAATGATTTCACTGAAGCTTTCTTT.

The CDR3 reads CASSFSPRGASYNSPLHF. CDR3 bases: TGTGCCAGCAGTTTCTCGCCCCGGGGGGCATCCTATAATTCACCCCTCCACTTT. The chain employs TRBV28 and TRBJ1-6; D may be TRBD1 (6 bases). The CDR3 spans 18 residues. V gave up 3 bases and J gave up 1 base, with 16 bases separating them. Looked up from germline, CDR1 is MDHEN and CDR2 is SYDVKM.

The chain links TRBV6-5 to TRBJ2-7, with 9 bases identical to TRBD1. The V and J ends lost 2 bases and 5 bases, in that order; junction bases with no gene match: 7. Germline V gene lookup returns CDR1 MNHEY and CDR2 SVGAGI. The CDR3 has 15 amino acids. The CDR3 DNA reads TGTGCCAGCAGTTACACACAGGGGACAGGGAACGAGCAGTACTTC. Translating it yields CASSYTQGTGNEQYF.

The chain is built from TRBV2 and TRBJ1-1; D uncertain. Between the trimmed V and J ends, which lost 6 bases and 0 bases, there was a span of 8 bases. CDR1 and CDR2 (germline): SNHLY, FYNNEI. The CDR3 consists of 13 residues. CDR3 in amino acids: CASSLRMNTEAFF. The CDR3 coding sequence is TGTGCCAGCAGCCTAAGAATGAACACTGAAGCTTTCTTT.

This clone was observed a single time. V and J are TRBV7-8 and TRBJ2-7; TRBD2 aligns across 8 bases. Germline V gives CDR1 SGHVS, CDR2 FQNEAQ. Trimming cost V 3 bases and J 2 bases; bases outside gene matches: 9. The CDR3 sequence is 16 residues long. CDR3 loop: CASSLGMGRGAYEQYF. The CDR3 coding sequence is TGTGCCAGCAGCTTGGGGATGGGGCGGGGGGCCTACGAGCAGTACTTC.

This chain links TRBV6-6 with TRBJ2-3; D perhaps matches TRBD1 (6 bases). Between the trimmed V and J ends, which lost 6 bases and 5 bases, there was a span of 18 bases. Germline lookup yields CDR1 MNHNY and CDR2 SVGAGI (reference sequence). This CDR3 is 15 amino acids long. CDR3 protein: CASRDTKTGQDTQYF. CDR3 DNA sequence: TGTGCCAGCAGGGACACCAAAACGGGACAAGATACGCAGTATTTT.

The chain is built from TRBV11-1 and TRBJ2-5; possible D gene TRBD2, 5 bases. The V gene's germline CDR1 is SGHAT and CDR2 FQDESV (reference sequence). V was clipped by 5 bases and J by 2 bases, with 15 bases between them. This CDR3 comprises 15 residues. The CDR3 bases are TGTGCCAGCAGCCGTTCCTGGAGGCAGCAAGAGACCCAGTACTTC. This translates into CASSRSWRQQETQYF.

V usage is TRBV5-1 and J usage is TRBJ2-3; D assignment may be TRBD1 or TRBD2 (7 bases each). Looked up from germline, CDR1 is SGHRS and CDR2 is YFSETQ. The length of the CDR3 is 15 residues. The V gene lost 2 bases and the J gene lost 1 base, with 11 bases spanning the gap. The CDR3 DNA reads TGCGCCAGCAGCTTTGCAGGGGGGGGCACAGATACGCAGTATTTT. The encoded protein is CASSFAGGGTDTQYF.

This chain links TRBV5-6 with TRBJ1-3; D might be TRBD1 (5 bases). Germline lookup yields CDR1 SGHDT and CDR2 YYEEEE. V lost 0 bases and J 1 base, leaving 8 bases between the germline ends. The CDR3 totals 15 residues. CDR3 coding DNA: TGTGCCAGCAGCTTGGCTGGGGGTTCTGGAAACACCATATATTTT. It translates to CASSLAGGSGNTIYF. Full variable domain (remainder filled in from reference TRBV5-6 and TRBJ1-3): DAGVTQSPTHLIKTRGQQVTLRCSPKSGHDTVSWYQQALGQGPQFIFQYYEEEERQRGNFPDRFSGHQFPNYSSELNVNALLLGDSALYLCASSLAGGSGNTIYFGEGSWLTVV.

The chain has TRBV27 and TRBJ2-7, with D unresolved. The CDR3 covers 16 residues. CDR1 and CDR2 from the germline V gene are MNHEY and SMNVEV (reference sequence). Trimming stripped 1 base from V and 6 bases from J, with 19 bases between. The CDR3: CASSLLGEVDWGEQYF. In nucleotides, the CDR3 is TGTGCCAGCAGTTTATTGGGTGAGGTTGACTGGGGCGAGCAGTACTTC.

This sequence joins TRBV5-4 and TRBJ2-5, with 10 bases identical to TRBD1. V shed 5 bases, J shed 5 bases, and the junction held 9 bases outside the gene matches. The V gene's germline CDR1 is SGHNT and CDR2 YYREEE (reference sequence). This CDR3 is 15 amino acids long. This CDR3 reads CASRAGTGVRETQYF. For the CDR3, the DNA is TGTGCCAGCAGAGCGGGGACAGGGGTTCGGGAGACCCAGTACTTC. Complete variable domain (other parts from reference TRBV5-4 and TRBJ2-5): ETGVTQSPTHLIKTRGQQVTLRCSSQSGHNTVSWYQQALGQGPQFIFQYYREEENGRGNFPPRFSGLQFPNYSSELNVNALELDDSALYLCASRAGTGVRETQYFGPGTRLLVL.

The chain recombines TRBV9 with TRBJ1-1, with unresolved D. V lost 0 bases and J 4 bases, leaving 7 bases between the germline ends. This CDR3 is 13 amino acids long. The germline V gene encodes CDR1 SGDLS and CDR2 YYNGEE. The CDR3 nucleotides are TGTGCCAGCAGCGTAGGGTGGGGCACTGAAGCTTTCTTT. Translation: CASSVGWGTEAFF.

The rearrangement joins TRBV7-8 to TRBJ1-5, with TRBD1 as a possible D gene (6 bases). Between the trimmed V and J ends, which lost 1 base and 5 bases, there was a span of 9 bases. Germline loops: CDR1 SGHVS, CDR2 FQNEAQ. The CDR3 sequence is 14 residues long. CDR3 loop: CASSLGQVYQPQHF. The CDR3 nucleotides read TGTGCCAGCAGCTTAGGACAGGTCTATCAGCCCCAGCATTTT.

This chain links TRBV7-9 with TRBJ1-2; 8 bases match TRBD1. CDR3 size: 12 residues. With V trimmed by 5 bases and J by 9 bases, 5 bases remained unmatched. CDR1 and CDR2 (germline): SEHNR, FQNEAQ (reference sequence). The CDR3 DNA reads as TGTGCCAGCAGCCGGGACAGGATTAGCTACACCTTC. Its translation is CASSRDRISYTF.

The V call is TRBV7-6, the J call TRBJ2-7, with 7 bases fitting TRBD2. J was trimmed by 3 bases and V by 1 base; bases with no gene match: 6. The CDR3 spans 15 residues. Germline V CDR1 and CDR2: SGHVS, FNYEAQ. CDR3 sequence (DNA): TGTGCCAGCAGCTTAGGGTTGGGGAGGGACTACGAGCAGTACTTC. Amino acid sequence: CASSLGLGRDYEQYF. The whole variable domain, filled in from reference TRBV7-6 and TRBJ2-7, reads GAGVSQSPRYKVTKRGQDVALRCDPISGHVSLYWYRQALGQGPEFLTYFNYEAQQDKSGLPNDRFSAERPEGSISTLTIQRTEQRDSAMYRCASSLGLGRDYEQYFGPGTRLTVT.